This TCR beta chain derives from a study of multiple sclerosis patients with progressive multifocal leukoencephalopathy. Regarding the study as a whole: Clones expanded at PML were already present before and during natalizumab. Lower normalized Shannon entropy suggested reduced TRB diversity in most PML patients.

Specified time point: time of PML onset. JC virus DNA in cerebrospinal fluid confirmed the PML diagnosis. PML in natalizumab-treated patients developed after between about 15 and 56 months of natalizumab therapy. About this clone itself: Its antigen remains unknown.

Produced via immunoSEQ multiplex PCR; TCRdb's table is partial and in-frame only. The table lists about 30,000 clones, 75% to 90% of them singletons. This CDR3 has 16 residues. J gave up 5 bases and V 0 bases, and 8 bases lay outside the gene matches. Germline V gene sequence: CDR1 SGHRS, CDR2 YFSETQ. The V call is TRBV5-1, the J call TRBJ2-3; 8 bases match TRBD1. The sequences come from PBMCs, collected from a patient treated with natalizumab. The clonotype comes from a woman in her twenties or thirties with progressive multifocal leukoencephalopathy. CDR3 DNA: TGCGCCAGCAGCTTGGCTCCGACAGGGGCAGGAGATACGCAGTATTTT. Translated: CASSLAPTGAGDTQYF.